One and the same sample provided the 20 T cell receptor beta chains below, sequenced in a study of metastatic and nonmetastatic thyroid tumors. TCRdb used MiXCR to call clones anew from the PCR reads. This sample has approximately 24,000 clones, with less than 25% found just once. Patients had received no treatment of any kind before thyroid surgery. Source material: blood. The receptors were sampled from a male donor with papillary thyroid cancer or a benign thyroid nodule (not recorded which). Some clones in this sample may be carry-over from other donors' samples.

This clone came up many times. V and J are TRBV4-2 and TRBJ2-3; 8 nucleotides match TRBD1. J was trimmed by 3 bases and V by 0 bases; bases with no gene match: 5. CDR3 length: 16 residues. Germline lookup yields CDR1 LGHNA and CDR2 YNFKEQ. The CDR3: CASSQDVQGATDTQYF. DNA for the CDR3: TGTGCCAGCAGCCAAGACGTGCAGGGGGCGACAGATACGCAGTATTTT.

This clone has ten or more counts. The chain combines TRBV10-2 with TRBJ1-1; no definite D call. The V and J ends lost 8 bases and 5 bases respectively, with 24 bases between them. This CDR3 comprises 16 residues. The germline V gene has CDR1 WSHSY and CDR2 SAAADI. The CDR3 bases are TGCGCCAGCCTCAGCGGTACAGTTGGCTTATATACTGAAGCTTTCTTT. It encodes CASLSGTVGLYTEAFF.

Ten or more counts support this clone. This sequence joins TRBV6-1 and TRBJ2-2, with unresolved D. Germline assignment: CDR1 MNHNS and CDR2 SASEGT. The CDR3 runs 15 residues. Trimming took 0 bases from V and 4 from J, leaving 9 bases between them. CDR3 region: CASSEAGHVTGELFF. Written as DNA, the CDR3 is TGTGCCAGCAGTGAAGCAGGTCATGTCACCGGGGAGCTGTTTTTT.

The J gene is TRBJ2-2, the V gene TRBV2, with 7 bases that match TRBD2. CDR3 size: 16 residues. Germline loops: CDR1 SNHLY, CDR2 FYNNEI. DNA of the CDR3: TGTGGGAGCAGTGGCCACCGCGGGGGTGGGACCGGGGAGCTGTTTTTT. Amino acids: CGSSGHRGGGTGELFF.

Only a few counts were recorded for this clone. With a much larger clone just one base away, this may be a read error. The sample carries other DNA sequences with the same CDR3. The rearrangement links TRBV7-2 to TRBJ2-4; no definite D call. The CDR3 consists of 15 residues. Germline V gene data show CDR1 as SGHTA and CDR2 as FQGNSA. Trimming took off 1 base at V and 4 bases at J, with 11 bases between the two ends. The CDR3 DNA is TGTGCCAGCAGCTTAGAGAAGGGTACTAAAAACATTCAGTACTTC. Amino acid sequence: CASSLEKGTKNIQYF.

In this sample, this clone turned up many times. This chain joins TRBV7-2 and TRBJ2-7, with a weak D call TRBD2 (5 bases). Germline lookup yields CDR1 SGHTA and CDR2 FQGNSA. The V end lost 2 bases, the J end lost 0 bases, and 11 bases lay between the germline ends. This CDR3 region has 15 residues. The CDR3 DNA reads TGTGCCAGCAGCTTACTTGCAGGACTCTCCTACGAGCAGTACTTC. It yields the protein CASSLLAGLSYEQYF.

In its sample, this clone was seen many times. The chain employs TRBV18 and TRBJ2-1; D might be TRBD2 (6 bases). Trimming left V 2 bases short and J 5 bases short, with 7 bases between. Germline CDR1 reads KGHSH; CDR2 reads LQKENI. The CDR3 has 13 amino acids. The CDR3 sequence is CASSPGTDNEQFF. The CDR3, as DNA: TGTGCCAGCTCACCAGGGACTGACAATGAGCAGTTCTTC. Full variable domain (remainder filled in from reference TRBV18 and TRBJ2-1): NAGVMQNPRHLVRRRGQEARLRCSPMKGHSHVYWYRQLPEEGLKFMVYLQKENIIDESGMPKERFSAEFPKEGPSILRIQQVVRGDSAAYFCASSPGTDNEQFFGPGTRLTVL.

This clone came up many times. The chain couples TRBV20-1 to TRBJ2-5, with D unclear. Trimming pared 2 bases from V and 1 base from J, leaving 14 bases between. Germline CDR1 reads DFQATT; CDR2 reads SNEGSKA (reference sequence). The CDR3 sequence is 15 residues long. The CDR3 is CSARPLLRAQETQYF. CDR3 in DNA: TGCAGTGCTAGACCTCTTTTAAGGGCCCAAGAGACCCAGTACTTC.

This clone appeared many times. The chain joins TRBV24-1 to TRBJ2-2; no reliable D call. Between the trimmed V and J ends, which lost 5 bases and 8 bases, there was a span of 11 bases. This CDR3 contains 13 residues. The V gene's germline CDR1 is KGHDR and CDR2 SFDVKD. In DNA, the CDR3 is TGTGCCACCAGTGGCACCACAAGGGGGGAGCTGTTTTTT. It yields the protein CATSGTTRGELFF.

In the case of this clone: Without the conserved terminal phenylalanine or tryptophan, this CDR3 likely stems from a read error. The chain has TRBV20-1 and TRBJ1-3; no firm D call. The V gene's germline CDR1 is DFQATT and CDR2 SNEGSKA (reference sequence). The CDR3 extends over 13 amino acids. The germline V and J ends were trimmed by 2 bases and 1 base, with 6 bases remaining between them. CDR3 coding DNA: TGCAGTGCTAGATCGGGGTCTGGAAACACCATATATCCC. Residues: CSARSGSGNTIYP.

This clone was seen ten or more times. The chain employs TRBV11-1 and TRBJ2-2, with 9 positions matching TRBD2. Germline V gives CDR1 SGHAT, CDR2 FQDESV (reference sequence). Germline trimming cut 2 bases from V and 8 bases from J; bases unmatched to any gene: 6. The CDR3 consists of 15 residues. Written as DNA, the CDR3 is TGTGCCAGCAGCTTAATGGCGGGGGGGCGTGGGGAGCTGTTTTTT. The encoded protein is CASSLMAGGRGELFF.

This clone has just one count. This sequence joins TRBV7-9 and TRBJ1-3, with D tentatively TRBD1 (5 bases). The germline V gene encodes CDR1 SEHNR and CDR2 FQNEAQ (reference sequence). The CDR3 loop spans 15 amino acids. The germline V and J ends were trimmed by 1 base and 5 bases, with 12 bases remaining between them. The CDR3 bases are TGTGCCAGCAGCTTAGAGTACCCAGGGAGAAACACCATATATTTT. It is translated as CASSLEYPGRNTIYF.

The chain combines TRBV5-1 with TRBJ1-1; no reliable D call. Germline V CDR1 and CDR2: SGHRS, YFSETQ. V dropped 0 bases and J dropped 4 bases, with 16 bases sitting between them. This CDR3 has 16 residues. The CDR3 DNA follows: TGCGCCAGCAGCTTGGTCACAGTGATGGGAGGCACTGAAGCTTTCTTT. This sequence encodes CASSLVTVMGGTEAFF.

The table lists this clone with many counts. The V gene is TRBV4-2, the J gene TRBJ1-1; 7 bases align to TRBD1. Trimming cost V 0 bases and J 8 bases; bases outside gene matches: 9. The CDR3 extends over 15 amino acids. Germline V CDR1 and CDR2: LGHNA, YNFKEQ. The CDR3 nucleotides read TGTGCCAGCAGCCAAGAACGGGACAGCTCAAGGGAAGCTTTCTTT. This gives the protein CASSQERDSSREAFF.

The chain combines TRBV6-2 or TRBV6-3 with TRBJ1-4; D is ambiguous. The V gene's germline CDR1 is MNHEY and CDR2 SVGEGT. CDR3 length: 16 residues. V lost 9 bases and J 2 bases, leaving 19 bases between the germline ends. CDR3 sequence reads: CARSQSAGWTNEKLFF. CDR3 DNA: TGTGCCAGATCGCAATCGGCGGGGTGGACTAATGAAAAACTGTTTTTT.

The gene calls are TRBV6-1 and TRBJ1-5; no clear D gene. The germline V gene has CDR1 MNHNS and CDR2 SASEGT. The CDR3 loop spans 16 amino acids. Trimming left V 6 bases short and J 0 bases short, with 15 bases between. The CDR3 coding sequence is TGTGCCAGCAGACAAACACCAACTTATAGCAATCAGCCCCAGCATTTT. Amino acids: CASRQTPTYSNQPQHF.

This clone appeared many times. The rearrangement links TRBV7-9 to TRBJ1-4, with D possibly matching TRBD1 (6 bases). With 3 bases removed from V and 8 bases from J, the gap between germline ends came to 13 bases. CDR1 SEHNR and CDR2 FQNEAQ come from the germline V gene (reference sequence). CDR3 length equals 14 residues. CDR3 in DNA: TGTGCCAGCAGCTTTTCGGGGGGCCGGGAAAAACTGTTTTTT. Its protein is CASSFSGGREKLFF.

By share of the sample, this clone is medium-sized. V gene TRBV11-3 combines with J gene TRBJ2-7; a possible D gene is TRBD1 (6 bases). CDR1 is SGHNT, CDR2 YENEEA, per germline. CDR3 size: 13 residues. The V end was cut by 5 bases, the J end by 4 bases, with 12 bases between. CDR3 DNA: TGTGCCAGCAGCACCGGGACAACTTACGAGCAGTACTTC. This codes for CASSTGTTYEQYF.

This clone was seen at least ten times. The DNA of the CDR3 is TGTGCCAGCAGCTTAGGGGGACTCATAAGCACCGGGGAGCTGTTTTTT. Translation gives CASSLGGLISTGELFF. The chain has TRBV11-3 and TRBJ2-2; D is perhaps TRBD2 (6 bases). Germline CDR1 and CDR2: SGHNT and YENEEA. The CDR3 is 16 residues long. With 1 base removed from V and 4 bases from J, the gap between germline ends came to 13 bases.

In regard to this clone: The CDR3 does not close with the conserved phenylalanine or tryptophan, likely indicating a read error. The DNA is left out, because the CDR3 cannot be placed on it with certainty; the CDR3 is given as TCRdb lists it. The V gene is TRBV19, the J gene TRBJ1-2. Germline values: CDR1 LNHDA, CDR2 SQIVND (reference sequence). The CDR3 is 16 residues long, ends included. The CDR3 region is CASSILGVGPSYGYTV.